Here is one T cell receptor beta chain with its context. The CDR3 has 13 amino acids. Germline V gives CDR1 KGHDR, CDR2 SFDVKD. TCRdb reprocessed the 5' RACE reads and stores each CDR3 protein as one record, lacking DNA. The sample is made up of roughly 140,000 distinct CDR3 sequences, and the top ten hold roughly 2.5% of it. The data originate from a study of monozygotic twins with inflammatory bowel disease. Blood, 2.5 to 3 ml, was drawn per donor. Material for sequencing was blood. The receptor was derived from a human donor with ulcerative colitis or Crohn's disease, or a healthy co-twin of an affected twin (not recorded which). The J gene is TRBJ1-5, the V gene TRBV24-1; TCRdb lists TRBD1, though no DNA is available to test this call. This chain's CDR3 is CATSKQGNQPQHF.